The 14 T cell receptor beta chains reported below all come from one sample, sequenced in a study of cytomegalovirus exposure and HLA in healthy donors. PCR was performed using 60 Vbeta and 13 Jbeta primers. Assay: immunoSEQ multiplex PCR; the TCRdb copy retains only in-frame clones and omits some. The table lists roughly 160,000 clones, roughly 82% of them singletons. The sample taken for sequencing was PBMCs. The source of these receptors is a woman between 25 and 40 years old in good health and CMV-seronegative.

The rearrangement links TRBV5-6 to TRBJ2-1, with 14 positions matching TRBD2. This CDR3 is 17 amino acids long. V lost 0 bases and J lost 6; bases outside the gene matches: 5. Looked up from germline, CDR1 is SGHDT and CDR2 is YYEEEE. CDR3 residues: CASSLVGGLAGVNEQFF. The CDR3 DNA reads TGTGCCAGCAGCTTGGTAGGGGGACTAGCGGGGGTCAATGAGCAGTTCTTC.

This clone appeared a single time. The chain has TRBV5-1 and TRBJ2-5; TRBD2 is a possible D gene (6 bases). V was clipped by 1 base and J by 4 bases, with 8 bases between them. The CDR3 totals 13 residues. Germline V CDR1 and CDR2: SGHRS, YFSETQ. CDR3: CASSLRGGETQYF. Here the CDR3 DNA reads TGCGCCAGCAGCTTGAGGGGAGGAGAGACCCAGTACTTC.

V gene TRBV19 combines with J gene TRBJ1-2; TRBD1 might be the D (5 bases). The germline V and J ends were trimmed by 6 bases and 6 bases, with 11 bases remaining between them. Per the germline V gene, CDR1 is LNHDA and CDR2 is SQIVND (reference sequence). This CDR3 contains 12 residues. This chain's CDR3 is CASRWRDHGYTF. The CDR3 DNA reads TGTGCCAGTAGGTGGCGGGACCATGGCTACACCTTC.

The chain joins TRBV27 to TRBJ1-5, with D possibly TRBD1 on 5 matching bases. Germline V lookup: CDR1 MNHEY, CDR2 SMNVEV (reference sequence). The V end was cut by 10 bases, the J end by 6 bases, with 19 bases between. The CDR3 is 14 residues long. CDR3 in DNA: TGTGCCACCCGAGAAGTGGGGGGTGGTCAGCCCCAGCATTTT. Translated: CATREVGGGQPQHF.

The chain joins TRBV6-5 to TRBJ2-1; D might be TRBD2 (6 bases). Germline V gene data show CDR1 as MNHEY and CDR2 as SVGAGI. The CDR3 has 15 residues. Trimming took 6 bases from V and 3 from J, leaving 15 bases between them. The CDR3 nucleotides read TGTGCCAGCAGCCAAATCGGGACTTACTACAATGAGCAGTTCTTC. The encoded protein is CASSQIGTYYNEQFF.

This clone was picked up one time. The chain recombines TRBV14 with TRBJ1-1; D remains unclear. From germline, CDR1 is SGHDN and CDR2 FVKESK. The CDR3 covers 15 residues. Trimming shortened V by 5 bases and J by 6 bases, and 19 bases separated the two germline ends. This chain's CDR3 is CASSSWGTGRAEAFF. The CDR3 DNA reads as TGTGCCAGCAGCTCCTGGGGTACGGGGAGGGCTGAAGCTTTCTTT.

The V gene is TRBV4-1, the J gene TRBJ2-2; D gene ambiguous. CDR3 size: 17 residues. The germline CDR1 and CDR2 sequences are MGHRA and YSYEKL. Trimming took off 0 bases at V and 4 bases at J, with 15 bases between the two ends. CDR3 sequence (DNA): TGCGCCAGCAGCCAAGAAGTCCCAGTTTTCCGCACCGGGGAGCTGTTTTTT. It is translated as CASSQEVPVFRTGELFF.

The rearrangement joins TRBV7-2 to TRBJ2-2, with 11 positions matching TRBD1. The CDR3 loop spans 15 amino acids. Looked up from germline, CDR1 is SGHTA and CDR2 is FQGNSA. V gave up 5 bases and J gave up 8 bases; unmatched junction bases: 7. CDR3 amino acids: CASSLGQGAAGELFF. The CDR3 DNA reads TGTGCCAGCAGCCTTGGACAGGGGGCGGCTGGGGAGCTGTTTTTT.

This clone was observed a few times. V gene TRBV5-1 combines with J gene TRBJ1-4; the match to TRBD1 covers 7 bases. This CDR3 contains 14 residues. CDR1 and CDR2 (germline): SGHRS, YFSETQ. J lost 8 bases, V lost 4 bases, and 8 bases had no gene match. The DNA of the CDR3 is TGCGCCAGCAGCGAGGCAGGGGGAGAAGAAAAACTGTTTTTT. Protein sequence: CASSEAGGEEKLFF.

DNA for the CDR3: TGTGCCAGCAGTCCCACCGGACAGGGTTTTGGCTACACCTTC. The encoded protein is CASSPTGQGFGYTF. The chain uses TRBV6-6 and TRBJ1-2; 8 bases match TRBD1. Germline lookup yields CDR1 MNHNY and CDR2 SVGAGI (reference sequence). The CDR3 has 14 residues. J was trimmed by 7 bases and V by 5 bases; bases with no gene match: 9.

V usage is TRBV9 and J usage is TRBJ2-7, with D possibly being TRBD2 (6 bases). Trimming shortened V by 4 bases and J by 2 bases, and 10 bases separated the two germline ends. The CDR3 loop spans 13 amino acids. The germline CDR1 and CDR2 sequences are SGDLS and YYNGEE. The CDR3 bases are TGTGCCAGCAGCCGGGACTCTGCCTACGAGCAGTACTTC. Translated: CASSRDSAYEQYF.

The CDR3 DNA reads TGTGCCAGCAGCTTAGGACCGGGACAGGTGCGATACTTC. As protein: CASSLGPGQVRYF. The chain joins TRBV11-3 to TRBJ2-7, with 8 bases matching TRBD1. J gave up 13 bases and V 1 base, and 9 bases lay outside the gene matches. CDR1 and CDR2 (germline): SGHNT, YENEEA. The CDR3 sequence is 13 residues long.

The chain uses TRBV7-2 and TRBJ1-2; D uncertain. Germline loops: CDR1 SGHTA, CDR2 FQGNSA. CDR3 length equals 14 residues. The germline V and J ends were trimmed by 5 bases and 4 bases, with 14 bases remaining between them. In DNA form, the CDR3 reads TGTGCCAGCAGCACCCGCCGGGTTGTCTATGGCTACACCTTC. Protein sequence: CASSTRRVVYGYTF.

The CDR3 bases are TGTGCCAGCAGTTTAGGGACAAATCAGCCCCAGCATTTT. Its translation is CASSLGTNQPQHF. The chain links TRBV27 to TRBJ1-5; the D gene is possibly TRBD1 (6 bases). V was pared by 2 bases and J by 4 bases, with 6 bases between. Germline CDR1 reads MNHEY; CDR2 reads SMNVEV (reference sequence). CDR3 length: 13 amino acids.